This T cell receptor beta chain was retrieved from a study of early T cells in non-severe SARS-CoV-2 infection. Study-level points and caveats: The matching step, a VDJdb search, favored anti-spike CD8 responses and missed private and CD4 specificities.

The protocol attached unique molecular identifiers to individual cDNA molecules. A single record per CDR3 protein comes from TCRdb applying MiXCR to the 5' RACE reads. The sample consists of about 55,000 distinct CDR3 sequences, approximately 6.3% of them appearing once. This clonotype was recorded at least ten times. Its antigen is currently unknown. CDR1 MDHEN and CDR2 SYDVKM come from the germline V gene. The CDR3 is made up of 12 amino acids. Trimming left V 3 bases short and J 4 bases short, with 6 bases between. The sequences come from whole blood, collected at baseline. The rearrangement joins TRBV28 to TRBJ2-5, with unresolved D. This TCR came from an adult who was a healthcare worker with PCR-confirmed SARS-CoV-2 infection or an uninfected control (not recorded which). CDR3 in amino acids: CASSLWGETQYF. In DNA, the CDR3 is TGTGCCAGCAGTTTGTGGGGAGAGACCCAGTACTTC. The full variable domain, with the rest looked up from reference TRBV28 and TRBJ2-5, is DVKVTQSSRYLVKRTGEKVFLECVQDMDHENMFWYRQDPGLGLRLIYFSYDVKMKEKGDIPEGYSVSREKKERFSLILESASTNQTSMYLCASSLWGETQYFGPGTRLLVL.